The next 25 T cell receptor beta chains were all read from a single sample in a study of cytomegalovirus exposure and HLA in healthy donors. In the PCR, 60 Vbeta and 13 Jbeta primers were used. TCRdb keeps only in-frame clones here, not all; method: immunoSEQ multiplex PCR. The repertoire includes 150,000 to 180,000 clones, 70% to 90% of them detected once, and over 5% sits in the top ten. Sequenced material: PBMCs. The source is a woman aged 40 to 50 in good health and CMV-seropositive.

The J gene is TRBJ1-2, the V gene TRBV5-1; weak D call: TRBD1 (6 bases). Trimming removed 0 bases at V and 3 bases at J, with 18 bases between. The CDR3 runs to 17 residues. In germline, CDR1 is SGHRS, CDR2 YFSETQ. This CDR3 reads CASSLGPQAGADYGYTF. The CDR3 DNA reads as TGCGCCAGCAGCTTGGGTCCTCAAGCAGGGGCCGACTATGGCTACACCTTC.

The rearrangement links TRBV6-5 to TRBJ2-5; a possible D gene is TRBD2 (5 bases). Germline V gives CDR1 MNHEY, CDR2 SVGAGI. The CDR3 contains 13 residues. V shed 6 bases and J shed 5 bases, with 13 bases lying between them. CDR3 sequence (DNA): TGTGCCAGCAGCCCGGGGATATACGAGACCCAGTACTTC. It codes for CASSPGIYETQYF.

This clone was recorded a few times. This chain uses TRBV28 with TRBJ2-7; TRBD2 might be the D (6 bases). V gave up 8 bases and J gave up 3 bases, with 20 bases separating them. Germline V gene lookup returns CDR1 MDHEN and CDR2 SYDVKM. CDR3 length: 15 residues. The CDR3 loop is CASRRSGGTYYEQYF. DNA of the CDR3: TGTGCCAGCCGCCGGTCCGGAGGGACCTACTACGAGCAGTACTTC.

This clone appeared once. V and J are TRBV7-8 and TRBJ2-5; TRBD2 aligns across 10 bases. V was clipped by 5 bases and J by 5 bases; unmatched bases: 14. This CDR3 has 17 residues. The germline gives CDR1 SGHVS, CDR2 FQNEAQ. The CDR3 loop is CASSARQAGGPVETQYF. CDR3 DNA: TGTGCCAGCAGCGCGCGGCAAGCGGGAGGGCCTGTGGAGACCCAGTACTTC.

This sequence joins TRBV6-5 and TRBJ2-7, with D perhaps TRBD1 (6 bases). This CDR3 is 13 amino acids long. CDR1 MNHEY and CDR2 SVGAGI come from the germline V gene. V was cut by 7 bases and J by 4 bases, with 14 bases left in between. CDR3 loop: CASTGQNSYEQYF. In nucleotides, the CDR3 is TGTGCCAGCACCGGACAGAACAGTTACGAGCAGTACTTC.

The rearrangement joins TRBV28 to TRBJ1-1, with D maybe TRBD1 (6 bases). The V end lost 6 bases, the J end lost 2 bases, and 10 bases lay between the germline ends. Germline V CDR1 and CDR2: MDHEN, SYDVKM. The CDR3 consists of 13 residues. For the CDR3, the DNA is TGTGCCAGCAGCCTGACAGGAAACACTGAAGCTTTCTTT. It yields the protein CASSLTGNTEAFF.

This clone was detected only a few times. This chain joins TRBV11-1 and TRBJ2-5; TRBD2 agrees at 14 bases. The DNA end lines up better with TRBJ2-7; the J call may be wrong. Germline V gene lookup returns CDR1 SGHAT and CDR2 FQDESV (reference sequence). The CDR3 totals 15 residues. CDR3 coding DNA: TGTGCCAGCAGCCCCGGGACTAGCGGGAGATACGAGCAGTACTTC. Protein sequence: CASSPGTSGRYEQYF.

CDR3 in DNA: TGTGCCAGCAGCTTGTCGCGCGCACTCTATGGCTACACCTTC. This encodes CASSLSRALYGYTF. The chain uses TRBV5-6 and TRBJ1-2, with D hard to call. V shed 1 base and J shed 4 bases, with 11 bases lying between them. The CDR3 spans 14 residues. Germline V lookup: CDR1 SGHDT, CDR2 YYEEEE.

About this clone: One end of the junction is discordant with germline, which a read error may explain. This sequence joins TRBV27 and TRBJ2-7; D is possibly TRBD2 (5 bases). This CDR3 has 12 residues. The germline gives CDR1 MNHEY, CDR2 SMNVEV (reference sequence). Here the CDR3 reads CASSFSAGKRVF. In nucleotides, the CDR3 is TGTGCCAGCAGTTTTAGTGCCGGGAAACGGGTTTTC.

The gene calls are TRBV27 and TRBJ2-1; 8 bases align to TRBD2. The CDR3 length is 16 residues. Germline-derived CDR1 and CDR2 are MNHEY and SMNVEV (reference sequence). With 5 bases clipped from V and 7 bases from J, the junction kept 13 bases outside the gene matches. This CDR3 reads CASSVPTSAARNEQFF. The CDR3 DNA reads TGTGCCAGCAGTGTCCCGACTAGCGCGGCTCGGAATGAGCAGTTCTTC.

CDR3 loop: CASSFLAGDNEQFF. The CDR3 DNA reads TGTGCCAGCAGTTTCCTAGCGGGGGACAATGAGCAGTTCTTC. The chain carries TRBV28 and TRBJ2-1; the match to TRBD2 covers 10 bases. The germline V gene encodes CDR1 MDHEN and CDR2 SYDVKM. V lost 3 bases and J lost 5; bases outside the gene matches: 1. The CDR3 loop spans 14 amino acids.

The chain joins TRBV5-4 to TRBJ2-5, with D maybe TRBD2 (5 bases). The CDR3 runs 14 residues. The V end was cut by 4 bases, the J end by 5 bases, with 15 bases between. Germline CDR1 and CDR2: SGHNT and YYREEE (reference sequence). The CDR3 DNA follows: TGTGCCAGCAGCGAAGAACCGGGGAAGGAGACCCAGTACTTC. This sequence encodes CASSEEPGKETQYF.

The V gene is TRBV5-1, the J gene TRBJ2-1, with 9 bases aligning to TRBD2. Germline V gives CDR1 SGHRS, CDR2 YFSETQ. V dropped 1 base and J dropped 2; count of bases not matched to a gene: 10. The CDR3 has 18 residues. CDR3 DNA sequence: TGCGCCAGCAGCTTGCTTCCGGGACTAGCTTTGGCCTACAATGAGCAGTTCTTC. This encodes CASSLLPGLALAYNEQFF.

V is TRBV7-9 and J is TRBJ2-3; TRBD2 agrees at 11 bases. CDR1 is SEHNR and CDR2 is FQNEAQ in the germline V gene (reference sequence). V dropped 0 bases and J dropped 8; count of bases not matched to a gene: 1. This CDR3 has 14 residues. CDR3 sequence reads: CASSLALAGATQYF. The CDR3 DNA is TGTGCCAGCAGCTTAGCACTAGCGGGAGCTACGCAGTATTTT. The complete variable domain, with remaining parts taken from reference TRBV7-9 and TRBJ2-3, reads DTGVSQNPRHKITKRGQNVTFRCDPISEHNRLYWYRQTLGQGPEFLTYFQNEAQLEKSRLLSDRFSAERPKGSFSTLEIQRTEQGDSAMYLCASSLALAGATQYFGPGTRLTVL.

J is TRBJ2-1 and V is TRBV7-9, with D perhaps TRBD1 (6 bases). Trimming took 5 bases from V and 7 from J, leaving 12 bases between them. Germline V lookup: CDR1 SEHNR, CDR2 FQNEAQ (reference sequence). This CDR3 has 13 amino acids. The CDR3 DNA reads TGTGCCAGCAGCCGATCACAGGGAAATGAGCAGTTCTTC. Translation: CASSRSQGNEQFF.

The CDR3 spells CASMAASYTF. The CDR3 region has the DNA TGTGCCAGCATGGCTGCCAGCTACACCTTC. The chain links TRBV2 to TRBJ1-2; no reliable D call. The germline CDR1 and CDR2 sequences are SNHLY and FYNNEI. The CDR3 spans 10 residues. V dropped 7 bases and J dropped 9 bases, with 9 bases sitting between them.

V and J are TRBV4-1 and TRBJ2-5; 8 bases align to TRBD2. Germline CDR1 and CDR2: MGHRA and YSYEKL. V shed 1 base, J shed 0 bases, and the junction held 4 bases outside the gene matches. The CDR3 runs to 16 residues. In DNA form, the CDR3 reads TGCGCCAGCAGCCAAGGGGTTAGCGGGAACCAAGAGACCCAGTACTTC. Translated, it gives CASSQGVSGNQETQYF.

V gene TRBV6-5 combines with J gene TRBJ2-7; D may be TRBD2 (5 bases). Germline V gene data show CDR1 as MNHEY and CDR2 as SVGAGI. The germline V and J ends were trimmed by 7 bases and 1 base, with 17 bases remaining between them. This CDR3 has 15 amino acids. The CDR3 DNA reads as TGTGCCAGCACCCCCCTGACGGGGATTTCCTACGAGCAGTACTTC. Its protein is CASTPLTGISYEQYF.

The chain is built from TRBV29-1 and TRBJ1-4; no clear D gene. The CDR3 totals 15 residues. CDR1 and CDR2 (germline): SQVTM, ANQGSEA. The ends were cut back, 5 bases at V and 4 bases at J, with 17 bases in the middle. Written as DNA, the CDR3 is TGCAGCGTTTTTGAAAGCGGCACATTTAATGAAAAACTGTTTTTT. This codes for CSVFESGTFNEKLFF.

V gene TRBV5-1 combines with J gene TRBJ1-4, with TRBD1 matching 8 bases. The germline gives CDR1 SGHRS, CDR2 YFSETQ. The junction had 11 bases not matched to a gene; V was cut back by 3 bases and J by 4 bases. The CDR3 is 17 amino acids. CDR3 region: CASSWGQADPYNEKLFF. The CDR3 DNA sequence: TGCGCCAGCAGCTGGGGACAGGCCGACCCCTATAATGAAAAACTGTTTTTT. Supplemented by reference TRBV5-1 and TRBJ1-4, the full variable domain reads KAGVTQTPRYLIKTRGQQVTLSCSPISGHRSVSWYQQTPGQGLQFLFEYFSETQRNKGNFPGRFSGRQFSNSRSEMNVSTLELGDSALYLCASSWGQADPYNEKLFFGSGTQLSVL.

In DNA, the CDR3 is TGTGCCAGCAGCTTACTACAGGGATCCTACGAGCAGTACTTC. Encoded protein: CASSLLQGSYEQYF. The chain couples TRBV11-2 to TRBJ2-7; D may be TRBD1 (6 bases). Trimming shortened V by 2 bases and J by 1 base, and 9 bases separated the two germline ends. In germline, CDR1 is SGHAT, CDR2 FQNNGV. This CDR3 has 14 residues.

This clone was detected a few times. This rearrangement joins TRBV10-3 to TRBJ2-1; 9 bases are shared with TRBD2. With 3 bases clipped from V and 6 bases from J, the junction kept 6 bases outside the gene matches. This CDR3 spans 15 amino acids. Germline CDR1 and CDR2: ENHRY and SYGVKD. The CDR3 DNA reads as TGTGCCATCAGTGAAAATCCGGGACTAGCCAATGAGCAGTTCTTC. Encoded protein: CAISENPGLANEQFF.

The chain joins TRBV6-1 to TRBJ1-2; 7 bases agree with TRBD1. Germline V gene lookup returns CDR1 MNHNS and CDR2 SASEGT. The trim removed 3 bases at V and 4 bases at J, leaving 8 bases unmatched. This CDR3 comprises 15 residues. CDR3 coding DNA: TGTGCCAGCAGTGACCTGACAGGGAACACCTATGGCTACACCTTC. It translates to CASSDLTGNTYGYTF.

The chain has TRBV30 and TRBJ1-1; TRBD1 agrees at 8 bases. CDR1 is GTSNPN, CDR2 SVGIG, per germline (reference sequence). The J segment lost 1 base and the V segment lost 6 bases, leaving 7 bases of the junction unmatched. The CDR3 has 14 amino acids. As DNA, the CDR3 is TGTGCCTGCTGCCACAGGGGGGAGAACACTGAAGCTTTCTTT. The encoded protein is CACCHRGENTEAFF.

The V and J genes are TRBV29-1 and TRBJ1-2; 7 bases fit TRBD1. The CDR3 consists of 12 residues. After removal of 6 bases from V and 8 bases from J, the junction contained 9 bases not matched to a gene. The germline CDR1 and CDR2 sequences are SQVTM and ANQGSEA. CDR3 protein: CSVRWAGGGYTF. In DNA, the CDR3 is TGCAGCGTCCGGTGGGCAGGGGGAGGCTACACCTTC.